This entry lists 3 T cell receptor beta chains sequenced from one sample in a study of blood T cell repertoires in COVID-19. Clones were read by immunoSEQ multiplex PCR, and TCRdb kept only the in-frame ones, dropping some. This table holds 95,000 or so clones, approximately 87% found once. Sequences were obtained from peripheral blood. These receptors all come from a human donor in a cohort sampled during active COVID-19.

This chain joins TRBV30 and TRBJ2-7; TRBD1 agrees at 8 bases. The CDR3 spans 15 residues. Germline CDR1 GTSNPN, CDR2 SVGIG (reference sequence). Trimming at V came to 1 base and at J to 0 bases, leaving 5 bases not matched to a gene. This CDR3 is CAWSDGQGNSYEQYF. In nucleotides, the CDR3 is TGTGCCTGGAGTGACGGACAGGGCAACTCCTACGAGCAGTACTTC.

Many counts were recorded for this clone. This chain joins TRBV4-1 and TRBJ1-2, with 7 bases that match TRBD1. The CDR3 has 17 residues. V lost 4 bases to trimming and J lost 2 bases; unmatched junction nucleotides: 13. Germline CDR1 and CDR2: MGHRA and YSYEKL. CDR3 residues: CASSPETLGQRNYGYTF. The CDR3 nucleotides are TGCGCCAGCAGCCCCGAAACCTTGGGACAGAGGAACTATGGCTACACCTTC.

This clone was detected only a few times. The chain uses TRBV27 and TRBJ1-4, with 7 bases fitting TRBD1. V shed 6 bases, J shed 8 bases, and the junction held 6 bases outside the gene matches. The CDR3 has 13 residues. The germline CDR1 and CDR2 sequences are MNHEY and SMNVEV (reference sequence). The DNA of the CDR3 is TGTGCCAGCAGGAGGGACAGTCGGGAAAAACTGTTTTTT. Translation: CASRRDSREKLFF.